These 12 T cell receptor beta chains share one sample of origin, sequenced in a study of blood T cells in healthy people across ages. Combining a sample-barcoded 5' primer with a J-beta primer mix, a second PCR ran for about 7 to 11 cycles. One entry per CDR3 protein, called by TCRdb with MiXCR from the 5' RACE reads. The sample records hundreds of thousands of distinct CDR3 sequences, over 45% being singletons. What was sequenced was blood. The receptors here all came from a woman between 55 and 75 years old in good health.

CDR3 amino acids: CASSSIRTGGSYEQYF. The CDR3 DNA reads as TGTGCCAGCAGCTCGATACGGACAGGGGGCTCCTACGAGCAGTACTTC. The V call is TRBV7-9, the J call TRBJ2-7; 10 bases match TRBD1. The V gene end was trimmed by 4 bases and the J gene end by 0 bases; junction bases not matched to a gene: 6. The CDR3 runs to 16 residues. Germline CDR1 is SEHNR and CDR2 is FQNEAQ (reference sequence).

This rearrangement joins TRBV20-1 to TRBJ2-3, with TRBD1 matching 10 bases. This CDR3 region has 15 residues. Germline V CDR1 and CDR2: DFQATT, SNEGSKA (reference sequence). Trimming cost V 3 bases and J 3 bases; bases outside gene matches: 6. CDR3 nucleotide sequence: TGCAGTGCTAGGGACAGACAGGGGGCGACAGATACGCAGTATTTT. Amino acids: CSARDRQGATDTQYF.

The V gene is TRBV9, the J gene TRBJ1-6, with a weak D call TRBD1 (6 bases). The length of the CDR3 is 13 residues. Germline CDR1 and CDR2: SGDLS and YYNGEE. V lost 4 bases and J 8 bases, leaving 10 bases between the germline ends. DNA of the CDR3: TGTGCCAGCAGCCGGAACAGGGATTCACCCCTCCACTTT. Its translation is CASSRNRDSPLHF.

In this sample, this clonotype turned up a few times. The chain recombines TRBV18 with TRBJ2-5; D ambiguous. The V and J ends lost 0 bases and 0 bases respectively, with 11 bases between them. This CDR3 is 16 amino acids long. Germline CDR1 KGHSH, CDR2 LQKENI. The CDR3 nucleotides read TGTGCCAGCTCACCACCGACCAGGAAGGACCAAGAGACCCAGTACTTC. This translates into CASSPPTRKDQETQYF.

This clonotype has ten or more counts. The CDR3 DNA sequence: TGCGCCAGCAGCCAAGATCTAACGGTTTTGGGCTACACCTTC. Protein sequence: CASSQDLTVLGYTF. The V gene is TRBV4-3, the J gene TRBJ1-2; D call uncertain. Germline assignment: CDR1 LGHNA and CDR2 YSLEER. Trimming pared 0 bases from V and 8 bases from J, leaving 13 bases between. The CDR3 loop spans 14 amino acids.

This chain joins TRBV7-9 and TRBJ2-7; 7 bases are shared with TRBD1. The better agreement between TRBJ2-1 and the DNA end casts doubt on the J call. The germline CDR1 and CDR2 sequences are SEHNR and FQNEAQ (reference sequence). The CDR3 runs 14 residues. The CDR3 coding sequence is TGTGCCAGCAGCTTAGCCGGACAGGCGGGTGAGCAGTTCTTC. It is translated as CASSLAGQAGEQFF.

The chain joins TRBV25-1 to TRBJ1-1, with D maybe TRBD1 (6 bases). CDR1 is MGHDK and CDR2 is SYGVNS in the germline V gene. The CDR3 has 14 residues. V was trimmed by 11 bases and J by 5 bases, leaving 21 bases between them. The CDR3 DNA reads TGTGCCGGCAAAAATAGTGGGGGCGGGACTGAAGCTTTCTTT. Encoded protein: CAGKNSGGGTEAFF.

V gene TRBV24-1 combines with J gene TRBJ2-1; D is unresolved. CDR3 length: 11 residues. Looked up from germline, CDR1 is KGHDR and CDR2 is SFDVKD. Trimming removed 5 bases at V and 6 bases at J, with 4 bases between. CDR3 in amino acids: CATSAFNEQFF. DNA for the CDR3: TGTGCCACCAGTGCCTTCAATGAGCAGTTCTTC.

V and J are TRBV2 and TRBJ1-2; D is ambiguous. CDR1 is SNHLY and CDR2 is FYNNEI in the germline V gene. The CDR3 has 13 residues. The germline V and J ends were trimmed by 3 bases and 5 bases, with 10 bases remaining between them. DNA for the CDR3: TGTGCCAGCAGTGATAGAATAAAGTATGGCTACACCTTC. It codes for CASSDRIKYGYTF. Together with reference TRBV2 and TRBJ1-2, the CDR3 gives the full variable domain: EPEVTQTPSHQVTQMGQEVILRCVPISNHLYFYWYRQILGQKVEFLVSFYNNEISEKSEIFDDQFSVERPDGSNFTLKIRSTKLEDSAMYFCASSDRIKYGYTFGSGTRLTVV.

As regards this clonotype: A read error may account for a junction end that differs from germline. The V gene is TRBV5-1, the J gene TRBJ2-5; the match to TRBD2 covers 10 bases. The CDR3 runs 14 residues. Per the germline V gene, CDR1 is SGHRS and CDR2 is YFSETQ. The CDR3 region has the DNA TGCGCCGGCAGCTCTAGCGGGAGTGAAGAGACCCAGTACTTC. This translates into CAGSSSGSEETQYF.

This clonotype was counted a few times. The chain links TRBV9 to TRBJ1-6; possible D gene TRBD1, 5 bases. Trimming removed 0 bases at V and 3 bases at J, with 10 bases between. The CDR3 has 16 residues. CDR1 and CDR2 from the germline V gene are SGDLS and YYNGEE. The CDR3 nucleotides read TGTGCCAGCAGCGTAGGGGGGAATGGCTATAATTCACCCCTCCACTTT. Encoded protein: CASSVGGNGYNSPLHF.

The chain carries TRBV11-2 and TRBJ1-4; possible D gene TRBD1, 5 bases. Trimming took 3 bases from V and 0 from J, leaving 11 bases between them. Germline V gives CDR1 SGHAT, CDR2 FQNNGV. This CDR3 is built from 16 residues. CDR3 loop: CASSFGQGATNEKLFF. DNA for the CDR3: TGTGCCAGCAGCTTCGGACAAGGAGCAACTAATGAAAAACTGTTTTTT. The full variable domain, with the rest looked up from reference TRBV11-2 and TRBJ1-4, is EAGVAQSPRYKIIEKRQSVAFWCNPISGHATLYWYQQILGQGPKLLIQFQNNGVVDDSQLPKDRFSAERLKGVDSTLKIQPAKLEDSAVYLCASSFGQGATNEKLFFGSGTQLSVL.